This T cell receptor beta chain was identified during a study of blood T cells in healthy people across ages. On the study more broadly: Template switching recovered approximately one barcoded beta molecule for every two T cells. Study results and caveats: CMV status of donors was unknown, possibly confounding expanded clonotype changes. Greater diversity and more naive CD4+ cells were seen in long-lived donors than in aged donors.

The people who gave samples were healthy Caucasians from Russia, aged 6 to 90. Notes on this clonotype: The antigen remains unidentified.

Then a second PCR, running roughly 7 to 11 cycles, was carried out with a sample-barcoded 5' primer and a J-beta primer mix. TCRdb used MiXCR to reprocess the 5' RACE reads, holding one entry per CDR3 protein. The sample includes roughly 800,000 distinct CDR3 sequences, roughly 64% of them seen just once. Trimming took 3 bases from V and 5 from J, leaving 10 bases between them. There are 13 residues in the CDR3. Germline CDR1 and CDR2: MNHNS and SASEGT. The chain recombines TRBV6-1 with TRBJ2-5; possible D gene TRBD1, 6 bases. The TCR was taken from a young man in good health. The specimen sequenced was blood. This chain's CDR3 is CASSDGGLETQYF. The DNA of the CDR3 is TGTGCCAGCAGTGATGGGGGCTTGGAGACCCAGTACTTC.